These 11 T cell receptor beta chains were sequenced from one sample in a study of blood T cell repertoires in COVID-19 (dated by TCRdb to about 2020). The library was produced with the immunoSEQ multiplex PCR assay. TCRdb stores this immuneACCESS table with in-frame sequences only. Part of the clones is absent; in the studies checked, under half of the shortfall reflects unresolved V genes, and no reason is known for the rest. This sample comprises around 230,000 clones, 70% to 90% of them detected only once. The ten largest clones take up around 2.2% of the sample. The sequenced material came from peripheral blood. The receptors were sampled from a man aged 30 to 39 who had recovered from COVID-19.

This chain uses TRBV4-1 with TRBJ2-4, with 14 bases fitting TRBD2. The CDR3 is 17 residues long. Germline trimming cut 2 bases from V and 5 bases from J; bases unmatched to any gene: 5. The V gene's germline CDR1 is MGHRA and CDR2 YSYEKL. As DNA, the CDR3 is TGCGCCAGCAGCCAACTTGGACTAGCGGGGGGAGAAAACATTCAGTACTTC. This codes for CASSQLGLAGGENIQYF.

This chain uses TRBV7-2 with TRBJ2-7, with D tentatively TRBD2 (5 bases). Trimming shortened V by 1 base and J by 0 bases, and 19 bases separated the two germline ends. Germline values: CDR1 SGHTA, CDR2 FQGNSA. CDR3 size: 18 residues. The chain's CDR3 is CASSLGRERPEFSYEQYF. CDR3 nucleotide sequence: TGTGCCAGCAGCTTAGGGAGAGAGCGGCCAGAATTCTCCTACGAGCAGTACTTC.

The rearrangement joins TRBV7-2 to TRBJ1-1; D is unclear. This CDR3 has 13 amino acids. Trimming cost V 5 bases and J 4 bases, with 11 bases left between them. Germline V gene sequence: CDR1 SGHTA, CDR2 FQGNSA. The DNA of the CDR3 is TGTGCCAGCAGCCTACATCGGGGCACTGAAGCTTTCTTT. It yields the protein CASSLHRGTEAFF.

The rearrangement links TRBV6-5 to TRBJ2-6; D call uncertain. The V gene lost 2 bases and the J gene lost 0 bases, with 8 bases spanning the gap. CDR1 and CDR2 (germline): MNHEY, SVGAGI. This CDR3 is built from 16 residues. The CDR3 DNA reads TGTGCCAGCAGTTACCCCTCGGTCTCTGGGGCCAACGTCCTGACTTTC. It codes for CASSYPSVSGANVLTF.

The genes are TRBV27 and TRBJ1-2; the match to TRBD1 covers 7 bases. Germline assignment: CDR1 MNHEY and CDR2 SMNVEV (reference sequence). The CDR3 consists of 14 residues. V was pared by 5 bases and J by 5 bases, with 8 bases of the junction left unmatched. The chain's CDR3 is CASSTDGTVYGYTF. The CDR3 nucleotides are TGTGCCAGCAGTACAGATGGGACAGTGTATGGCTACACCTTC.

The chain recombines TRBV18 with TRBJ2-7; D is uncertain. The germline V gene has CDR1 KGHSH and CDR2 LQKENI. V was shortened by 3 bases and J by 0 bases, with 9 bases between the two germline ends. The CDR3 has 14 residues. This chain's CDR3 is CASSPGVSSYEQYF. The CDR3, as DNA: TGTGCCAGCTCACCTGGAGTTAGCTCCTACGAGCAGTACTTC.

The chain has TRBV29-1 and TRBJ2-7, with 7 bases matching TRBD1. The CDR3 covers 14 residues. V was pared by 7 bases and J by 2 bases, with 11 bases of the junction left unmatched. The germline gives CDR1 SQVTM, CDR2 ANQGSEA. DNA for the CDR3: TGCAGCGCAACTTTAGGACAGGAGGCCTACGAGCAGTACTTC. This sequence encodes CSATLGQEAYEQYF.

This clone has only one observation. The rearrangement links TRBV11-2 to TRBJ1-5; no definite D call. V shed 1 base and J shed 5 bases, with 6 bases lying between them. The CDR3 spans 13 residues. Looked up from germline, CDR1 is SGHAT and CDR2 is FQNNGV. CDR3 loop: CASSLGEDQPQHF. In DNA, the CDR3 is TGTGCCAGCAGCTTAGGGGAGGATCAGCCCCAGCATTTT.

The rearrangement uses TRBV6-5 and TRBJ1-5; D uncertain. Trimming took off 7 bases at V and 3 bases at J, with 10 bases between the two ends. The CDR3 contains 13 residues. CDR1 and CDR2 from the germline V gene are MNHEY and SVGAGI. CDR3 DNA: TGTGCCAGCATGCCGGGAGTCAATCAGCCCCAGCATTTT. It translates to CASMPGVNQPQHF.

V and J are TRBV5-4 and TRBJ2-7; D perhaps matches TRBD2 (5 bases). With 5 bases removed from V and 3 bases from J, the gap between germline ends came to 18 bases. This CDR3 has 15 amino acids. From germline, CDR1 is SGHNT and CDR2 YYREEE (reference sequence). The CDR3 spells CASSSRRAGHYEQYF. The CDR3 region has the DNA TGTGCCAGCAGTAGCCGTCGGGCGGGTCACTACGAGCAGTACTTC.

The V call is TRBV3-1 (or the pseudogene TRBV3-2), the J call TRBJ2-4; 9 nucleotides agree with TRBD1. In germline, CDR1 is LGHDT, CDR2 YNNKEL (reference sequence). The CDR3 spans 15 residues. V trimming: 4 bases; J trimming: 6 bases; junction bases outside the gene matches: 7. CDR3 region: CASSRQGGDLNIQYF. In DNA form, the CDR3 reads TGTGCCAGCAGCCGACAGGGGGGGGATCTAAACATTCAGTACTTC.